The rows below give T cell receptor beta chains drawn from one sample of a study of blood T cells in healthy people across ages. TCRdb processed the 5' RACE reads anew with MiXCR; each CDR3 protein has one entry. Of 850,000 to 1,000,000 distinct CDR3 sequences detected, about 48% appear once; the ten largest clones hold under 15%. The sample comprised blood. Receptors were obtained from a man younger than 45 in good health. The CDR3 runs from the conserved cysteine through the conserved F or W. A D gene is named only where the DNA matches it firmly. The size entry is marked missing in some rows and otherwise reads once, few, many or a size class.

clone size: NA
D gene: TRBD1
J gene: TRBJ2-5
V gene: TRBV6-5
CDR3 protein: CTSSLTGNAAQYF
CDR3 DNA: TGTACCAGCAGTTTGACAGGGAATGCGGCCCAGTACTTC

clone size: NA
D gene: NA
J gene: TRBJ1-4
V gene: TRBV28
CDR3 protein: CASARELIGDANEKLFF
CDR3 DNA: TGTGCCAGCGCCAGGGAACTAATAGGCGATGCTAATGAAAAACTGTTTTTT

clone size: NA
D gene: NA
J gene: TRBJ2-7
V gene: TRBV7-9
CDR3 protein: CASSLVGRSYEQYF
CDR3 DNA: TGTGCCAGCAGTTTAGTGGGACGTAGCTACGAGCAGTACTTC

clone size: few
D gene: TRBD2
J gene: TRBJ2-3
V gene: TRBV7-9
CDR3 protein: CASSYSGGDTQYF
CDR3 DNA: TGTGCCAGCAGCTACTCGGGAGGAGATACGCAGTATTTT

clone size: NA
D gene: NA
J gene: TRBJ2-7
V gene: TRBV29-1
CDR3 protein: CSVEPGTYNEQYF
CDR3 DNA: TGCAGCGTTGAACCGGGAACCTACAATGAGCAGTACTTC

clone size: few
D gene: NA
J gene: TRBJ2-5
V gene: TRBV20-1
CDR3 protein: CSAYHTSLETQYF
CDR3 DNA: TGCAGTGCTTATCATACTAGCCTGGAGACCCAGTACTTC

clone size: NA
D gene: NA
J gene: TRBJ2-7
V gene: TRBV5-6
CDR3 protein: CASRKGTENYEQYF
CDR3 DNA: TGTGCCAGCAGGAAAGGGACGGAAAACTACGAGCAGTACTTC

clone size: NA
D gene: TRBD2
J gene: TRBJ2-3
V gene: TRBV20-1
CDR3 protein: CSARGGGDSHSNTQYF
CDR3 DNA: TGCAGTGCTAGAGGGGGGGGGGACTCCCACTCTAACACGCAGTATTTT

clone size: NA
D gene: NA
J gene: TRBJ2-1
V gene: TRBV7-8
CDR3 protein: CASSVARSYNEQFF
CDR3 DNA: TGTGCCAGCAGCGTCGCTAGGTCCTACAATGAGCAGTTCTTC

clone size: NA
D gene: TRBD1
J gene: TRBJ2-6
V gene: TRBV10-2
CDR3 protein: CASSEPDRATGANVLTF
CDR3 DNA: TGCGCCAGCAGTGAACCCGACAGGGCCACTGGGGCCAACGTCCTGACTTTC

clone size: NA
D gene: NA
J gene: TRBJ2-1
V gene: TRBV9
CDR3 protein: CASSASRVREQFF
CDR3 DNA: TGTGCCAGCAGCGCCAGTAGGGTACGGGAGCAGTTCTTC

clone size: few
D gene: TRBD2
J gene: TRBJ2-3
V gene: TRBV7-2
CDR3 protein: CASSSQTSGGADTQYF
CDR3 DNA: TGTGCCAGCAGCTCGCAGACTAGCGGGGGGGCGGATACGCAGTATTTT

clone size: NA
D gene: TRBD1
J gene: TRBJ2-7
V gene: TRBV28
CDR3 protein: CASSSSSTGAYEQYF
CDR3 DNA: TGTGCCAGCAGTTCGTCATCGACAGGGGCCTACGAGCAGTACTTC

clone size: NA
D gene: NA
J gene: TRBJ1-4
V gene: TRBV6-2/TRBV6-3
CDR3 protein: CASDSGSVISDEKLFF
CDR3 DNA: TGTGCCAGCGATTCGGGCAGTGTGATTTCGGATGAAAAACTGTTTTTT

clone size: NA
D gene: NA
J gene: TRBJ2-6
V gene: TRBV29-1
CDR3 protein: CSVAGVGANVLTF
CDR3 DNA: TGCAGCGTTGCTGGGGTGGGGGCCAACGTCCTGACTTTC

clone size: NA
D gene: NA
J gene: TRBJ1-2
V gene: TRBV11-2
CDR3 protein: CASSLEGVGGYTF
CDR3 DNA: TGTGCCAGCAGCTTAGAAGGGGTCGGTGGCTACACCTTC

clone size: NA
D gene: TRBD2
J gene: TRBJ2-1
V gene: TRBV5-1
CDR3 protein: CASSQSPLAGGRGEQFF
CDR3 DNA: TGCGCCAGCAGTCAAAGCCCGCTAGCGGGGGGAAGGGGTGAGCAGTTCTTC

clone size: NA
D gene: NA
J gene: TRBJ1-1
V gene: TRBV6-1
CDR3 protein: CASSEAQLAFF
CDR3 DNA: TGTGCCAGCAGTGAAGCTCAACTTGCTTTCTTT

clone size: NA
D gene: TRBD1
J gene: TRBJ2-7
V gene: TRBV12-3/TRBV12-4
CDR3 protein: CASSEIRGRAYEQYF
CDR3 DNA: TGTGCCAGCAGCGAGATTAGGGGGCGCGCCTACGAGCAGTACTTC

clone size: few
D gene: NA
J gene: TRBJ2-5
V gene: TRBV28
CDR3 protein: CASHKGQTQYF
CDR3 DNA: TGTGCCAGCCACAAGGGTCAGACCCAGTACTTC

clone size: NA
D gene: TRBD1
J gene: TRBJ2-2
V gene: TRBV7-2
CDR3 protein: CASTRSGTGSTGELFF
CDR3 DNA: TGTGCCAGCACCAGGTCCGGGACAGGCTCAACCGGGGAGCTGTTTTTT

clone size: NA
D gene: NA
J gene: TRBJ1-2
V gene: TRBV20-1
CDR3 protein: CSAPTTGPNYGYTF
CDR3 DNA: TGCAGTGCCCCTACAACAGGGCCTAACTATGGCTACACCTTC

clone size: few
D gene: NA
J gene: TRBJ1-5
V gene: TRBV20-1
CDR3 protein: CSARYRASNQPQHF
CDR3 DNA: TGCAGTGCTAGGTACAGGGCTAGCAATCAGCCCCAGCATTTT

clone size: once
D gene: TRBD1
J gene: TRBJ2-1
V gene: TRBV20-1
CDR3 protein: CSARDPGQGSYNEQFF
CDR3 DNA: TGCAGTGCTAGAGACCCGGGACAGGGCTCCTACAATGAGCAGTTCTTC

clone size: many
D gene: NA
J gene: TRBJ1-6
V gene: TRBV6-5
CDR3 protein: CASRPGEHYNSPLHF
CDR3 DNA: TGTGCCAGCAGACCAGGGGAACACTATAATTCACCCCTCCACTTT

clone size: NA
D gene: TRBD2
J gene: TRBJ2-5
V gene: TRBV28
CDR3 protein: CASRPRGQETQYF
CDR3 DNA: TGTGCCAGCAGACCGCGGGGGCAAGAGACCCAGTACTTC

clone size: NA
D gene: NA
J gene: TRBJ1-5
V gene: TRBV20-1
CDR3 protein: CSARGRVVNQPQHF
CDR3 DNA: TGCAGTGCTAGAGGCCGGGTTGTCAATCAGCCCCAGCATTTT

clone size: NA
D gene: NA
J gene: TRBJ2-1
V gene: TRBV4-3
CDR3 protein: CASSQDSGDNEQFF
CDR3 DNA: TGCGCCAGCAGCCAAGATTCCGGAGACAATGAGCAGTTCTTC

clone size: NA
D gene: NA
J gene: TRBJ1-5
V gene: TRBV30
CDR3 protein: CAWSVGGDQPQHF
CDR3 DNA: TGTGCCTGGAGTGTAGGGGGGGATCAGCCCCAGCATTTT

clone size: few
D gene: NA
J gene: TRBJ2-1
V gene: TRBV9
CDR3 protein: CASSVAVGGNEQFF
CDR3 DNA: TGTGCCAGCAGCGTAGCGGTAGGTGGAAATGAGCAGTTCTTC

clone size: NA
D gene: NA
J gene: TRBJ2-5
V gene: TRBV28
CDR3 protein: CASSTRGGEETQYF
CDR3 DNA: TGTGCCAGCAGTACCCGGGGCGGGGAAGAGACCCAGTACTTC

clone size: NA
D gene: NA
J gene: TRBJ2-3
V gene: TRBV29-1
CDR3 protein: CSVVRVGTDTQYF
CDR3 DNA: TGCAGCGTTGTGAGGGTTGGCACAGATACGCAGTATTTT

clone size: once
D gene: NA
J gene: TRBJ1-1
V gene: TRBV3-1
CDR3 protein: CASSRTRSRYSGGTEAFF
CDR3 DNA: TGTGCCAGCAGCCGTACGCGAAGTCGATACTCGGGCGGCACTGAAGCTTTCTTT

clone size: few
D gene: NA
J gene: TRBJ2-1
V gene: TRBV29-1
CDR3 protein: CSVETGGHNEQFF
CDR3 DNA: TGCAGCGTTGAAACGGGGGGCCACAATGAGCAGTTCTTC

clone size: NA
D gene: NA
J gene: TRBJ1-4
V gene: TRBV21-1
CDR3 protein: CASSKRGQINEKLFF
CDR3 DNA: TGTGCCAGCAGCAAAAGGGGACAGATTAATGAAAAACTGTTTTTT

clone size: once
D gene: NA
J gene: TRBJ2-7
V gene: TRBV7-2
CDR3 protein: CASSAGRVYEQYF
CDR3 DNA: TGTGCCAGCAGTGCAGGACGGGTCTACGAGCAGTACTTC

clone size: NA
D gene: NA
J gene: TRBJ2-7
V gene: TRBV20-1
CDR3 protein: CSARDYGGRTYEQYF
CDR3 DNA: TGCAGTGCTAGAGATTACGGGGGGCGGACCTACGAGCAGTACTTC

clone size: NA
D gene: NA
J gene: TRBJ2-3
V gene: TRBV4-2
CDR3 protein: CASSSQDGDTQYF
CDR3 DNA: TGTGCCAGCAGCTCCCAGGACGGGGATACGCAGTATTTT

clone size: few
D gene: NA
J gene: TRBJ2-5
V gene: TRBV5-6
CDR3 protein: CASSLGPRIEETQYF
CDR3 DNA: TGTGCCAGCAGCTTGGGGCCCAGGATCGAAGAGACCCAGTACTTC

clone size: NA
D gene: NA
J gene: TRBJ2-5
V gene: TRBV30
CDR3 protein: CAWKRGAETQYF
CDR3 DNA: TGTGCCTGGAAGCGTGGGGCAGAGACCCAGTACTTC

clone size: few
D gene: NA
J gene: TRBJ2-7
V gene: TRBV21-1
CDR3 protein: CASSKTDRWSSYEQYF
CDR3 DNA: TGTGCCAGCAGTAAGACTGACAGGTGGAGCTCCTACGAGCAGTACTTC

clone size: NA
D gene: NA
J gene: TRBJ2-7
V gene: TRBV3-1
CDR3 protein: CASSQGGESTRRYEQYF
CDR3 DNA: TGTGCCAGCAGCCAAGGAGGGGAGTCAACCCGGCGGTACGAGCAGTACTTC

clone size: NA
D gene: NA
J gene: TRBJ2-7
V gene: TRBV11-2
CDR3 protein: CASSLDHGAYEQYF
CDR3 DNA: TGTGCCAGCAGCTTAGATCACGGAGCCTACGAGCAGTACTTC

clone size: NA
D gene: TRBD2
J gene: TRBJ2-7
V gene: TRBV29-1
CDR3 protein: CSVGGGVNKNYEQCF
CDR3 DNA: TGCAGCGTTGGGGGAGGGGTCAATAAGAACTACGAGCAGTGCTTC

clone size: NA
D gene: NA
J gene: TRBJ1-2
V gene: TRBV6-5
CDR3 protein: CASSRTKGYGYTF
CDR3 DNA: TGTGCCAGCAGCCGCACGAAGGGCTATGGCTACACCTTC

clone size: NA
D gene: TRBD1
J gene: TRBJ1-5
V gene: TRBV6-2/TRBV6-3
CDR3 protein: CASSDRASQPQHF
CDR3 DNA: TGTGCCAGCAGTGACAGGGCGAGTCAGCCCCAGCATTTT

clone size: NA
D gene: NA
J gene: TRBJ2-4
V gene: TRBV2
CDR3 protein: CASSEQLAVGAYNEQYF
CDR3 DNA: TGTGCCAGCAGTGAGCAACTAGCCGTCGGGGCCTACAATGAGCAGTACTTC

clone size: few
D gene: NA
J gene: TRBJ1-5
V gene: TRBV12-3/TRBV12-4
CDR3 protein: CASSLSVNSYQPQHF
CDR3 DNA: TGTGCCAGCAGTTTATCCGTCAACAGCTATCAGCCCCAGCATTTT

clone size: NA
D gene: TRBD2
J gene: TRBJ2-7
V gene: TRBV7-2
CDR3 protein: CASSLDFAGGLTEQYF
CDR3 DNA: TGTGCCAGCAGCTTAGATTTTGCGGGAGGGCTCACCGAGCAGTACTTC

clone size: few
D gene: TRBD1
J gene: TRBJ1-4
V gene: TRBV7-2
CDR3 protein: CASSSGTGTRKLFF
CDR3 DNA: TGTGCCAGCAGCTCAGGGACAGGGACACGAAAACTGTTTTTT

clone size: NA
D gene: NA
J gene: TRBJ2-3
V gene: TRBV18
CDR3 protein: CASSPSKAGGDTQYF
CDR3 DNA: TGTGCCAGCTCACCATCCAAGGCTGGAGGAGATACGCAGTATTTT

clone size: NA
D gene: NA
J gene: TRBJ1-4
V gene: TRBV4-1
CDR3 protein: CASSQVAESNEKLFF
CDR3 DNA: TGCGCCAGCAGCCAAGTGGCGGAGAGCAATGAAAAACTGTTTTTT

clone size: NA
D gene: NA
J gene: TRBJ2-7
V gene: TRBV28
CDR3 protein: CASSVGPGTSEQYF
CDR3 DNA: TGTGCCAGCAGTGTAGGTCCAGGGACGAGCGAGCAGTACTTC

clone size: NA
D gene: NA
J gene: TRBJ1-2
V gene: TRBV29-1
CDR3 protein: CSVDDDRRGGYTF
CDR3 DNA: TGCAGCGTTGATGATGACAGGCGAGGTGGCTACACCTTC

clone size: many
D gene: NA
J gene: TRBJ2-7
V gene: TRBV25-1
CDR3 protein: CASSVGANYEQYF
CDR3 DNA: TGTGCCAGCAGTGTCGGGGCGAACTACGAGCAGTACTTC

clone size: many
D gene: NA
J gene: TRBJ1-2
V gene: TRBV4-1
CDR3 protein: CASSQAGANYGYTF
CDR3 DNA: TGCGCCAGCAGCCAAGCGGGCGCTAACTATGGCTACACCTTC

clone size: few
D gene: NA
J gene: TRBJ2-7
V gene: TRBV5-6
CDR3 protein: CASSLLTDEQYF
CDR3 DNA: TGTGCCAGCAGCTTGCTGACAGACGAGCAGTACTTC

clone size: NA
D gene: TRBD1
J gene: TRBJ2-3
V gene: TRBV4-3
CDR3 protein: CASSQELGQDYTQYF
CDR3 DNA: TGCGCCAGCAGCCAAGAGCTAGGACAGGACTATACGCAGTATTTT